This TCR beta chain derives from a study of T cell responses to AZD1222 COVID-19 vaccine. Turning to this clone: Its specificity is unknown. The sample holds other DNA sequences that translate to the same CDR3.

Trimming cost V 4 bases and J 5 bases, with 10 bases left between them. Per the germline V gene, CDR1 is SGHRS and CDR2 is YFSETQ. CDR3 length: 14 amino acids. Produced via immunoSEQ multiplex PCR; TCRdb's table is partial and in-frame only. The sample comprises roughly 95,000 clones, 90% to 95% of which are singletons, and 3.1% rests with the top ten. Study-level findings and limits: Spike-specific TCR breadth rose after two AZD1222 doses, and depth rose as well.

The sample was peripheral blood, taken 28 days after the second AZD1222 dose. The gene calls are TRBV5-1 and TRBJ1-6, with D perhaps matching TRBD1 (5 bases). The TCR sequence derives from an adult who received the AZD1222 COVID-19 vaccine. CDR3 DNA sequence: TGCGCCAGCAGCCGAACAGGAGATAATTCACCCCTCCACTTT. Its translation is CASSRTGDNSPLHF.